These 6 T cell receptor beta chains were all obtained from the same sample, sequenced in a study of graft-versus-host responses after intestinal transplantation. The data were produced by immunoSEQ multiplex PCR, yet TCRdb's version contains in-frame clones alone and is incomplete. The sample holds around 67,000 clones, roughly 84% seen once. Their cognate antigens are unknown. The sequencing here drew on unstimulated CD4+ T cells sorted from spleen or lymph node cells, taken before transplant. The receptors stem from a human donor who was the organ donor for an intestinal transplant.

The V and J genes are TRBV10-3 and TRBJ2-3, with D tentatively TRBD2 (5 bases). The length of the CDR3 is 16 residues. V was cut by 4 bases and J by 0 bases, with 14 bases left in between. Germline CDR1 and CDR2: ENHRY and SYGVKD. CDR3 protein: CAISAPSKTSTDTQYF. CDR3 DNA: TGTGCCATCAGTGCTCCTAGCAAAACTAGCACAGATACGCAGTATTTT.

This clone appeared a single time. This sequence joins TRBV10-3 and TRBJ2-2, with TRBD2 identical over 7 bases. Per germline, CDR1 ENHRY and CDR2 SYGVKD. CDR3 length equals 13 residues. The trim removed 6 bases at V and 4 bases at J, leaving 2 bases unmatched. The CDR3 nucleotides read TGTGCCATCAGCAGGGAGGGCACCGGGGAGCTGTTTTTT. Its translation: CAISREGTGELFF.

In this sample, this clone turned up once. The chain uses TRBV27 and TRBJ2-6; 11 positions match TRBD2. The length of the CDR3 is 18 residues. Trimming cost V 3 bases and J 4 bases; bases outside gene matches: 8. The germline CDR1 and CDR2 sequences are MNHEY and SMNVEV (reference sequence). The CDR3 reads CASSLLAGGRLGANVLTF. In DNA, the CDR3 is TGTGCCAGCAGTTTGCTAGCGGGGGGTCGCCTCGGGGCCAACGTCCTGACTTTC.

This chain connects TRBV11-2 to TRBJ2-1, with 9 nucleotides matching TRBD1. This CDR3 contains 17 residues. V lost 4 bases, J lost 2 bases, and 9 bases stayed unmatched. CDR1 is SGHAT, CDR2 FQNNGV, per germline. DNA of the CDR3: TGTGCCAGCAGCTCGCGACAGGGGGGGGTCCCCTACAATGAGCAGTTCTTC. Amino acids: CASSSRQGGVPYNEQFF.

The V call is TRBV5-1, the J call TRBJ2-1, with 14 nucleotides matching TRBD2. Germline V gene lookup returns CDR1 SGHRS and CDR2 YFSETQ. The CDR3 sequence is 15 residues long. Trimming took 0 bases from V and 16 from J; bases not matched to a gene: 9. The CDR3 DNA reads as TGCGCCAGCAGCTTGGGACTAGCGGGGGGGCTTATCGCTTTCTTC. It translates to CASSLGLAGGLIAFF.

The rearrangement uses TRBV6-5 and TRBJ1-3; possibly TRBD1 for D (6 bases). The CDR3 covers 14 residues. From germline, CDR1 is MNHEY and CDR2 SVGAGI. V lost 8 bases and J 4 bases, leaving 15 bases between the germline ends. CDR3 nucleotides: TGTGCCAGCCGGTGGGGACAACCGGGAAACACCATATATTTT. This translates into CASRWGQPGNTIYF.